Listed here are 31 T cell receptor beta chains from one sample, sequenced in a study of cytomegalovirus exposure and HLA in healthy donors. Both 60 Vbeta primers and 13 Jbeta primers went into the PCR. TCRdb keeps only in-frame clones here, not all; method: immunoSEQ multiplex PCR. The sample lists around 130,000 clones; roughly 72% were seen once. Sequencing input: PBMCs. These receptors came from a man aged 40-50 years in good health and CMV-seronegative.

The chain links TRBV5-1 to TRBJ1-5; weak D call: TRBD1 (6 bases). Per germline, CDR1 SGHRS and CDR2 YFSETQ. Between the trimmed V and J ends, which lost 5 bases and 1 base, there was a span of 16 bases. The CDR3 is 16 amino acids. The CDR3 loop reads CASSPDSSSSNQPQHF. DNA for the CDR3: TGCGCCAGCAGTCCGGACAGTTCTAGCAGCAATCAGCCCCAGCATTTT.

This chain uses TRBV7-6 with TRBJ2-7; tentatively, D is TRBD2 (6 bases). The ends were cut back, 7 bases at V and 2 bases at J, with 15 bases in the middle. This CDR3 contains 14 residues. Germline loops: CDR1 SGHVS, CDR2 FNYEAQ. As DNA, the CDR3 is TGTGCCAGCACCTCTCGGGAGTCGCCCTACGAGCAGTACTTC. Translated: CASTSRESPYEQYF. The full variable domain, completed using reference TRBV7-6 and TRBJ2-7, is GAGVSQSPRYKVTKRGQDVALRCDPISGHVSLYWYRQALGQGPEFLTYFNYEAQQDKSGLPNDRFSAERPEGSISTLTIQRTEQRDSAMYRCASTSRESPYEQYFGPGTRLTVT.

The V gene is TRBV7-2, the J gene TRBJ2-3; D is perhaps TRBD1 (5 bases). Trimming left V 5 bases short and J 0 bases short, with 21 bases between. This CDR3 is 18 amino acids long. The germline CDR1 and CDR2 sequences are SGHTA and FQGNSA. DNA of the CDR3: TGTGCCAGCAGCCTCGACAGCCGCATGCGTCACAGCACAGATACGCAGTATTTT. It specifies CASSLDSRMRHSTDTQYF.

The rearrangement uses TRBV9 and TRBJ2-6, with 10 bases matching TRBD1. The J segment lost 3 bases and the V segment lost 0 bases, leaving 3 bases of the junction unmatched. The CDR3 extends over 17 amino acids. The germline V gene has CDR1 SGDLS and CDR2 YYNGEE. CDR3 amino acids: CASSVGTGGFGANVLTF. As DNA, the CDR3 is TGTGCCAGCAGCGTAGGGACAGGGGGATTTGGGGCCAACGTCCTGACTTTC.

The rearrangement links TRBV10-3 to TRBJ1-1; no clear D gene. Germline lookup yields CDR1 ENHRY and CDR2 SYGVKD. The CDR3 contains 13 residues. Trimming shortened V by 8 bases and J by 2 bases, and 12 bases separated the two germline ends. This CDR3 is CAIRTDLNTEAFF. In nucleotides, the CDR3 is TGTGCCATCCGGACTGACCTTAACACTGAAGCTTTCTTT.

Comments on this clone: One end of the junction fails to match germline, which may point to a read error. The chain joins TRBV19 to TRBJ2-6, with D tentatively TRBD1 (5 bases). This CDR3 is 21 amino acids long. Germline lookup yields CDR1 LNHDA and CDR2 SQIVND (reference sequence). The CDR3, as DNA: TGTGCCAGTAGTATAGAGCGCGGCATTACCCTCCGGAGCTCTGGGGCCAACGGCCTGACTTTC. It encodes CASSIERGITLRSSGANGLTF.

V usage is TRBV21-1 and J usage is TRBJ2-7; no DNA check was done on the table's D call, TRBD1. TRBV21-1 is a listed pseudogene. This CDR3 region has 19 residues. The CDR3 nucleotides are TGTGCCAGCAGCATCAGGACAGGGGTGATCAGAATTGATAGCTACGAGCAGTACTTC. Translating gives CASSIRTGVIRIDSYEQYF.

The rearrangement uses TRBV28 and TRBJ2-1, with TRBD2 identical over 11 bases. The CDR3 length is 15 residues. CDR1 and CDR2 (germline): MDHEN, SYDVKM. V dropped 5 bases and J dropped 5; count of bases not matched to a gene: 5. Here the CDR3 DNA reads TGTGCCAGCAGTCCGCTACTAGCGGGGGACAATGAGCAGTTCTTC. This encodes CASSPLLAGDNEQFF.

The table lists this clone with a few counts. CDR3 region: CASSDEGGVYEQYF. CDR3 DNA sequence: TGTGCCAGCAGTGACGAGGGCGGCGTCTACGAGCAGTACTTC. The rearrangement joins TRBV2 to TRBJ2-7; tentative D call: TRBD2 (5 bases). Trimming removed 3 bases at V and 3 bases at J, with 12 bases between. CDR3 length equals 14 residues. Germline CDR1 SNHLY, CDR2 FYNNEI.

This clone was seen more than once but under ten times. The chain combines TRBV27 with TRBJ2-3, with no clear D. The V gene lost 5 bases and the J gene lost 2 bases, with 17 bases spanning the gap. Germline CDR1 reads MNHEY; CDR2 reads SMNVEV (reference sequence). There are 16 residues in the CDR3. CDR3 in amino acids: CASSPIQVHYTDTQYF. Written as DNA, the CDR3 is TGTGCCAGCAGTCCCATACAAGTCCACTACACAGATACGCAGTATTTT.

This clone came up once. V usage is TRBV28 and J usage is TRBJ1-2; 8 bases line up with TRBD1. Germline-derived CDR1 and CDR2 are MDHEN and SYDVKM. V trimming: 6 bases; J trimming: 4 bases; junction bases outside the gene matches: 7. The CDR3 runs 14 residues. The CDR3 coding sequence is TGTGCCAGCAGCCAACGACAGGGGCCCTATGGCTACACCTTC. Protein sequence: CASSQRQGPYGYTF.

The chain combines TRBV5-1 with TRBJ2-7; D possibly corresponds to TRBD2 (5 bases). This CDR3 has 14 residues. V gave up 2 bases and J gave up 3 bases, with 12 bases separating them. Germline CDR1 SGHRS, CDR2 YFSETQ. As DNA, the CDR3 is TGCGCCAGCAGCTTACCCGAGACTAACTACGAGCAGTACTTC. It encodes CASSLPETNYEQYF.

The rearrangement uses TRBV29-1 and TRBJ2-7; D remains unclear. The CDR3 runs 11 residues. Per germline, CDR1 SQVTM and CDR2 ANQGSEA. V lost 3 bases to trimming and J lost 0 bases, with 3 bases between them. The CDR3 coding sequence is TGCAGCGTTGAGCGCTCCTACGAGCAGTACTTC. It codes for CSVERSYEQYF.

CDR3 in amino acids: CASLRDPLGDTQYF. The CDR3 region has the DNA TGTGCCAGCTTGCGGGACCCCCTCGGGGATACGCAGTATTTT. V gene TRBV27 combines with J gene TRBJ2-3, with D possibly TRBD2 on 6 matching bases. Germline assignment: CDR1 MNHEY and CDR2 SMNVEV (reference sequence). The CDR3 consists of 14 residues. Trimming cost V 8 bases and J 6 bases, with 18 bases left between them.

The genes are TRBV6-9 and TRBJ1-6; the D is unclear. Germline loops: CDR1 MNHGY, CDR2 SVAAGI. V dropped 3 bases and J dropped 7 bases, with 7 bases sitting between them. The length of the CDR3 is 13 residues. CDR3 in DNA: TGTGCCAGCAGTTACCGAGGAAATTCACCCCTCCACTTT. The encoded protein is CASSYRGNSPLHF.

About this clone: An end of the junction does not agree with germline; a read error may underlie this. The CDR3 reads CSSSQQGEAFF. CDR3 coding DNA: TGTTCCAGCAGCCAACAGGGGGAAGCTTTCTTT. The chain couples TRBV7-9 to TRBJ1-1; 7 bases line up with TRBD1. The CDR3 is 11 amino acids. Germline CDR1 SEHNR, CDR2 FQNEAQ (reference sequence).

The V gene is TRBV14, the J gene TRBJ1-6; D ambiguous. Trimming took 0 bases from V and 2 from J, leaving 14 bases between them. This CDR3 has 18 residues. The V gene's germline CDR1 is SGHDN and CDR2 FVKESK. CDR3 bases: TGTGCCAGCAGCCAAGATTTCGCGGGGAGCACCTATAATTCACCCCTCCACTTT. Translating gives CASSQDFAGSTYNSPLHF.

Details on this clone: The junction departs from the called germline gene at one end, perhaps through a read error. This chain joins TRBV2 and TRBJ2-6; TRBD2 matches 8 bases. Germline lookup yields CDR1 SNHLY and CDR2 FYNNEI. The CDR3 loop spans 17 amino acids. CDR3 protein: CALEGRAGVRGANGLTF. CDR3 coding DNA: TGTGCCCTCGAGGGGAGAGCGGGAGTGAGAGGGGCCAACGGCCTGACTTTC.

There are many counts of this clone. The rearrangement joins TRBV14 to TRBJ1-6; possibly TRBD1 for D (6 bases). The CDR3 runs to 16 residues. Germline V gene sequence: CDR1 SGHDN, CDR2 FVKESK. V lost 0 bases, J lost 6 bases, and 12 bases lay in between. The CDR3 sequence: CASSQDLAGVNSPLHF. CDR3 nucleotide sequence: TGTGCCAGCAGCCAAGATCTGGCAGGGGTTAATTCACCCCTCCACTTT.

The rearrangement links TRBV7-6 to TRBJ2-2, with TRBD1 as a possible D gene (6 bases). The CDR3 has 15 residues. Between the trimmed V and J ends, which lost 0 bases and 6 bases, there was a span of 11 bases. CDR1 and CDR2 (germline): SGHVS, FNYEAQ. CDR3 coding DNA: TGTGCCAGCAGCTTAGCGTCGGCAGGGGCCGGGGAGCTGTTTTTT. Protein: CASSLASAGAGELFF.

V usage is TRBV27 and J usage is TRBJ2-3; D unresolved. The CDR3 has 11 residues. In germline, CDR1 is MNHEY, CDR2 SMNVEV (reference sequence). V was cut by 6 bases and J by 2 bases, with 3 bases left in between. CDR3 bases: TGTGCCAGCAGCTCCACAGATACGCAGTATTTT. It is translated as CASSSTDTQYF.

The chain uses TRBV29-1 and TRBJ2-5, with 11 bases that match TRBD1. The DNA end is more similar to TRBJ2-7, so the J call may be wrong. In germline, CDR1 is SQVTM, CDR2 ANQGSEA. The CDR3 loop spans 16 amino acids. The CDR3 is CSVEGPGGQGAYEQYF. CDR3 in DNA: TGCAGCGTTGAAGGTCCGGGAGGACAGGGGGCTTACGAGCAGTACTTC.

J is TRBJ2-3 and V is TRBV5-1; D gene uncertain. The germline V gene has CDR1 SGHRS and CDR2 YFSETQ. The CDR3 length is 14 residues. Between the trimmed V and J ends, which lost 3 bases and 6 bases, there was a span of 14 bases. The CDR3 is CASSSSPDGDTQYF. As DNA, the CDR3 is TGCGCCAGCAGCTCCAGTCCAGACGGGGATACGCAGTATTTT.

This chain joins TRBV19 and TRBJ2-3; D gene uncertain. Trimming took 7 bases from V and 2 from J, leaving 10 bases between them. CDR1 LNHDA and CDR2 SQIVND come from the germline V gene (reference sequence). The CDR3 extends over 13 amino acids. The CDR3 DNA reads TGTGCCAGTACTGCGGATTCCACAGATACGCAGTATTTT. Its translation: CASTADSTDTQYF.

This clone was counted once. This rearrangement joins TRBV2 to TRBJ2-7; 14 bases map to TRBD2. J gave up 5 bases and V 4 bases, and 4 bases lay outside the gene matches. Germline V gene lookup returns CDR1 SNHLY and CDR2 FYNNEI. The CDR3 is 15 amino acids. This CDR3 reads CASSGLAGGPHEQYF. As DNA, the CDR3 is TGTGCCAGCAGTGGACTAGCGGGAGGGCCCCACGAGCAGTACTTC.

In this sample, this clone turned up once. The J gene is TRBJ1-4, the V gene TRBV5-6; D is possibly TRBD1 (6 bases). CDR1 and CDR2 (germline): SGHDT, YYEEEE. The CDR3 runs 15 residues. Trimming removed 4 bases at V and 3 bases at J, with 13 bases between. The CDR3 sequence: CASSVAGAANEKLFF. For the CDR3, the DNA is TGTGCCAGCAGCGTAGCAGGGGCAGCTAATGAAAAACTGTTTTTT.

Only a few counts were recorded for this clone. J is TRBJ1-1 and V is TRBV6-5; weak D call: TRBD1 (5 bases). The ends were cut back, 7 bases at V and 3 bases at J, with 6 bases in the middle. CDR3 length equals 11 residues. Germline CDR1 reads MNHEY; CDR2 reads SVGAGI. The CDR3, as DNA: TGTGCCAGCACCAGGGACACTGAAGCTTTCTTT. Translated: CASTRDTEAFF.

The rearrangement joins TRBV11-2 to TRBJ1-4; TRBD1 is a possible D gene (6 bases). The germline CDR1 and CDR2 sequences are SGHAT and FQNNGV. This CDR3 contains 14 residues. Trimming took off 0 bases at V and 6 bases at J, with 8 bases between the two ends. The DNA of the CDR3 is TGTGCCAGCAGCTTAGAGGCAGGGGATGAAAAACTGTTTTTT. This translates into CASSLEAGDEKLFF.

The chain combines TRBV7-9 with TRBJ1-2, with a possible D match to TRBD1 (5 bases). Germline V gene lookup returns CDR1 SEHNR and CDR2 FQNEAQ (reference sequence). Trimming left V 1 base short and J 8 bases short, with 14 bases between. The CDR3 has 14 amino acids. This CDR3 reads CASSLEAGTDGYTF. The DNA for the CDR3 is TGTGCCAGCAGCTTAGAGGCAGGGACTGACGGCTACACCTTC. Full variable domain (missing parts from reference TRBV7-9 and TRBJ1-2): DTGVSQNPRHKITKRGQNVTFRCDPISEHNRLYWYRQTLGQGPEFLTYFQNEAQLEKSRLLSDRFSAERPKGSFSTLEIQRTEQGDSAMYLCASSLEAGTDGYTFGSGTRLTVV.

The chain carries TRBV14 and TRBJ1-1; 7 bases align to TRBD1. Germline V gives CDR1 SGHDN, CDR2 FVKESK. V shed 2 bases and J 5 bases; nucleotides not matched to a gene: 14. The CDR3 loop spans 17 amino acids. CDR3 nucleotides: TGTGCCAGCAGCCAATCCGGCGACAGGGTTTATGGGACTGAAGCTTTCTTT. As protein: CASSQSGDRVYGTEAFF.

This clone has only one observation. The chain carries TRBV5-1 and TRBJ2-1; tentative D call: TRBD2 (7 bases). Germline CDR1 SGHRS, CDR2 YFSETQ. V shed 0 bases and J shed 0 bases, with 19 bases lying between them. This CDR3 spans 19 amino acids. The CDR3 spells CASSLEGPAGATSYNEQFF. The CDR3 coding sequence is TGCGCCAGCAGCTTGGAAGGTCCGGCGGGGGCGACCTCCTACAATGAGCAGTTCTTC.